This T cell receptor (beta chain) was sequenced for a study of shared clonotypes between healthy human individuals. Here immunoSEQ multiplex PCR was the method, and the copy in TCRdb shows in-frame clones only, minus some. The sample has about 510,000 clones; 60% to 80% are singletons. Looked up from germline, CDR1 is SGHRS and CDR2 is YFSETQ. This CDR3 region has 14 residues. The germline V and J ends were trimmed by 2 bases and 3 bases, with 11 bases remaining between them. The clonotype was recovered from a woman aged 40 to 49 in good health. Some clones in this sample may be carry-over from other donors' samples. Material for sequencing was PBMCs. The rearrangement links TRBV5-1 to TRBJ2-5, with D perhaps matching TRBD2 (6 bases). The CDR3 DNA reads TGCGCCAGCAGCTTTGGAGGGTCGGAAGAGACCCAGTACTTC. This translates into CASSFGGSEETQYF. Looking up the rest from reference TRBV5-1 and TRBJ2-5 gives the full variable domain: KAGVTQTPRYLIKTRGQQVTLSCSPISGHRSVSWYQQTPGQGLQFLFEYFSETQRNKGNFPGRFSGRQFSNSRSEMNVSTLELGDSALYLCASSFGGSEETQYFGPGTRLLVL.